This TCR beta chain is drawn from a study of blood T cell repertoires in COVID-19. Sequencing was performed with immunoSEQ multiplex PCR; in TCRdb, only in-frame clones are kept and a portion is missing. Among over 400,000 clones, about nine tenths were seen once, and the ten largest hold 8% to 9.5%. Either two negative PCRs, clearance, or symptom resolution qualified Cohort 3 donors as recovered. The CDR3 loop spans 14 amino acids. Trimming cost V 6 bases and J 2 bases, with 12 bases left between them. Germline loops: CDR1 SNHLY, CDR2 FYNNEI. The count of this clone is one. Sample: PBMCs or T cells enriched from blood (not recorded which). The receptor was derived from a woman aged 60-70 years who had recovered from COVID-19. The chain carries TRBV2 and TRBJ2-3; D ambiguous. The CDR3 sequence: CASRVTELTDTQYF. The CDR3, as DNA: TGTGCCAGCAGAGTCACGGAGCTCACAGATACGCAGTATTTT. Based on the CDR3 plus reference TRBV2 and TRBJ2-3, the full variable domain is EPEVTQTPSHQVTQMGQEVILRCVPISNHLYFYWYRQILGQKVEFLVSFYNNEISEKSEIFDDQFSVERPDGSNFTLKIRSTKLEDSAMYFCASRVTELTDTQYFGPGTRLTVL.